Listed here are 31 T cell receptor beta chains from one sample, sequenced in a study of control samples from healthy donors and cancer patients. Profiled with immunoSEQ multiplex PCR; TCRdb holds only in-frame clones, not every one. The sample consists of about 120,000 clones, roughly 90% of them appearing once. Sample: blood. Receptors were obtained from a man aged 45-60 years in good health.

This chain connects TRBV7-2 to TRBJ2-4, with TRBD2 matching over 7 bases. Germline trimming cut 1 base from V and 6 bases from J; bases unmatched to any gene: 0. Germline loops: CDR1 SGHTA, CDR2 FQGNSA. The CDR3 has 13 residues. The CDR3 coding sequence is TGTGCCAGCAGCTTAGGGGAGGGAAACATTCAGTACTTC. It is translated as CASSLGEGNIQYF.

V usage is TRBV12-3 or TRBV12-4 and J usage is TRBJ2-7; D not resolved. Trimming pared 6 bases from V and 2 bases from J, leaving 8 bases between. The CDR3 contains 12 residues. The CDR3 is CASRDGPYEQYF. Here the CDR3 DNA reads TGTGCCAGCAGGGACGGACCCTACGAGCAGTACTTC.

The rearrangement uses TRBV7-2 and TRBJ2-3, with D hard to call. Trimming took off 6 bases at V and 2 bases at J, with 12 bases between the two ends. Germline CDR1 and CDR2: SGHTA and FQGNSA. The CDR3 spans 14 residues. The CDR3 region has the DNA TGTGCCAGCAGGATGACATCGCACACAGATACGCAGTATTTT. Encoded protein: CASRMTSHTDTQYF. The full variable domain, completed using reference TRBV7-2 and TRBJ2-3, is GAGVSQSPSNKVTEKGKDVELRCDPISGHTALYWYRQSLGQGLEFLIYFQGNSAPDKSGLPSDRFSAERTGGSVSTLTIQRTQQEDSAVYLCASRMTSHTDTQYFGPGTRLTVL.

This clone was seen only once. The chain combines TRBV4-3 with TRBJ2-1; possibly TRBD1 or TRBD2 for D (5 bases each). The CDR3 extends over 13 amino acids. The V gene lost 0 bases and the J gene lost 5 bases, with 5 bases spanning the gap. Germline CDR1 is LGHNA and CDR2 is YSLEER. The CDR3 reads CASSQEGDNEQFF. CDR3 in DNA: TGCGCCAGCAGCCAAGAGGGGGACAATGAGCAGTTCTTC.

This chain connects TRBV4-3 to TRBJ1-2; no clear D. The CDR3 has 15 residues. With 0 bases removed from V and 4 bases from J, the gap between germline ends came to 12 bases. In germline, CDR1 is LGHNA, CDR2 YSLEER. CDR3 protein: CASSQEGNGIYGYTF. The CDR3 nucleotides read TGCGCCAGCAGCCAAGAGGGCAACGGAATCTATGGCTACACCTTC.

The chain uses TRBV29-1 and TRBJ1-1; D uncertain. The V gene's germline CDR1 is SQVTM and CDR2 ANQGSEA. This CDR3 comprises 12 residues. Between the trimmed V and J ends, which lost 5 bases and 1 base, there was a span of 8 bases. CDR3 region: CSVQSGNTEAFF. The DNA for the CDR3 is TGCAGCGTTCAATCGGGGAACACTGAAGCTTTCTTT.

The chain has TRBV11-3 and TRBJ2-5; D gene uncertain. Germline CDR1 and CDR2: SGHNT and YENEEA. This CDR3 contains 14 residues. V gave up 1 base and J gave up 0 bases, with 6 bases separating them. This CDR3 is CASSLGPNQETQYF. The CDR3 DNA reads as TGTGCCAGCAGCTTAGGTCCGAACCAAGAGACCCAGTACTTC.

This clone was seen once. The rearrangement links TRBV20-1 to TRBJ2-5, with 10 positions matching TRBD2. V shed 3 bases and J 3 bases; nucleotides not matched to a gene: 4. Germline CDR1 reads DFQATT; CDR2 reads SNEGSKA (reference sequence). The CDR3 length is 14 residues. CDR3: CSASGTSGEETQYF. The CDR3 DNA reads as TGCAGTGCTAGTGGTACTAGCGGGGAAGAGACCCAGTACTTC.

The V and J genes are TRBV25-1 and TRBJ1-2; D is ambiguous. Trimming took 2 bases from V and 1 from J, leaving 2 bases between them. The CDR3 sequence is 12 residues long. The germline gives CDR1 MGHDK, CDR2 SYGVNS. CDR3 sequence: CASSEVNYGYTF. Here the CDR3 DNA reads TGTGCCAGCAGTGAAGTTAACTATGGCTACACCTTC.

The chain uses TRBV5-5 and TRBJ2-7; TRBD1 matches 8 bases. The CDR3 consists of 14 residues. V was pared by 4 bases and J by 2 bases, with 5 bases of the junction left unmatched. Germline V gene sequence: CDR1 SGHKS, CDR2 YYEKEE (reference sequence). The CDR3 DNA follows: TGTGCCAGCAGCGGGGGACAGGTTGCCTACGAGCAGTACTTC. As protein: CASSGGQVAYEQYF.

V is TRBV6-4 and J is TRBJ2-3; 8 nucleotides line up with TRBD2. The V and J ends lost 5 bases and 1 base, in that order; junction bases with no gene match: 5. This CDR3 spans 15 amino acids. Per the germline V gene, CDR1 is MRHNA and CDR2 is SNTAGT. The CDR3 is CASSRGGRGTDTQYF. The CDR3 nucleotides read TGTGCCAGCAGTCGGGGGGGCCGGGGCACAGATACGCAGTATTTT.

The chain couples TRBV6-5 to TRBJ2-5; a weak D match, TRBD1 (7 bases). CDR3 size: 14 residues. V was shortened by 7 bases and J by 5 bases, with 17 bases between the two germline ends. Germline loops: CDR1 MNHEY, CDR2 SVGAGI. This chain's CDR3 is CASIIQGGLETQYF. The DNA for the CDR3 is TGTGCCAGCATAATCCAGGGGGGTTTGGAGACCCAGTACTTC.

V gene TRBV7-6 combines with J gene TRBJ2-3; TRBD2 aligns across 12 bases. With V trimmed by 5 bases and J by 7 bases, 13 bases remained unmatched. The germline V gene has CDR1 SGHVS and CDR2 FNYEAQ. The CDR3 consists of 17 residues. Here the CDR3 reads CASSPWTSGDARNTQYF. The CDR3, as DNA: TGTGCCAGCAGCCCTTGGACTAGCGGGGACGCACGAAATACGCAGTATTTT.

The rearrangement joins TRBV7-2 to TRBJ1-1; TRBD1 is a possible D gene (5 bases). Germline lookup yields CDR1 SGHTA and CDR2 FQGNSA. V gave up 3 bases and J gave up 0 bases, with 17 bases separating them. The CDR3 sequence is 17 residues long. The CDR3 sequence: CASSLGDYRPLNTEAFF. The DNA of the CDR3 is TGTGCCAGCAGCTTGGGGGATTACAGGCCGTTGAACACTGAAGCTTTCTTT.

The V call is TRBV5-4, the J call TRBJ2-2; 9 nucleotides align to TRBD2. The CDR3 is made up of 15 amino acids. Trimming removed 3 bases from V and 5 bases from J; junction bases left unmatched: 5. Germline CDR1 and CDR2: SGHNT and YYREEE (reference sequence). CDR3 sequence (DNA): TGTGCCAGCAGCTCCGCGGGGGGGCCTACCGGGGAGCTGTTTTTT. Amino acids: CASSSAGGPTGELFF.

The chain uses TRBV3-1 (or the pseudogene TRBV3-2) and TRBJ2-7, with D possibly being TRBD1 (6 bases). V was cut by 4 bases and J by 0 bases, with 13 bases left in between. The CDR3 extends over 15 amino acids. The germline gives CDR1 LGHDT, CDR2 YNNKEL (reference sequence). CDR3 bases: TGTGCCAGCAGCCCCTACCGGACAGTCTCCTACGAGCAGTACTTC. Translating gives CASSPYRTVSYEQYF.

CDR3 loop: CATSGQGRETQYF. In DNA, the CDR3 is TGTGCCACCTCCGGACAGGGTAGGGAGACCCAGTACTTC. V gene TRBV19 combines with J gene TRBJ2-5; 8 bases map to TRBD1. This CDR3 is built from 13 residues. Losses at the gene ends were 10 bases for V and 5 bases for J; bases not matched to a gene: 9. Germline-derived CDR1 and CDR2 are LNHDA and SQIVND (reference sequence).

This clone was seen only once. The J gene is TRBJ2-7, the V gene TRBV27; TRBD2 aligns across 7 bases. The J segment lost 3 bases and the V segment lost 0 bases, leaving 5 bases of the junction unmatched. The CDR3 has 15 residues. Germline V gives CDR1 MNHEY, CDR2 SMNVEV (reference sequence). In DNA form, the CDR3 reads TGTGCCAGCAGTTTATCCAGCGGGGAGCTCTACGAGCAGTACTTC. Its protein product is CASSLSSGELYEQYF.

Details on this clone: Other DNA sequences in this specimen translate into the identical CDR3. The V gene is TRBV11-2, the J gene TRBJ1-1; D is undetermined. Germline V gene data show CDR1 as SGHAT and CDR2 as FQNNGV. Trimming stripped 1 base from V and 0 bases from J, with 6 bases between. The CDR3 spans 14 residues. The CDR3 reads CASSLGGVNTEAFF. In nucleotides, the CDR3 is TGTGCCAGCAGCTTAGGTGGAGTGAACACTGAAGCTTTCTTT.

This sequence joins TRBV12-3 or TRBV12-4 and TRBJ1-2, with D unclear. Trimming shortened V by 6 bases and J by 5 bases, and 7 bases separated the two germline ends. CDR3 length equals 11 residues. CDR3 sequence: CASRPDYGYTF. The CDR3 DNA follows: TGTGCCAGCAGGCCGGATTATGGCTACACCTTC.

The J gene is TRBJ1-5, the V gene TRBV19; 11 positions agree with TRBD1. The CDR3 has 14 amino acids. The V segment lost 3 bases and the J segment 11 bases; nucleotides outside the gene matches: 6. Germline CDR1 LNHDA, CDR2 SQIVND (reference sequence). The CDR3 loop is CASSIGQGASSQHF. As DNA, the CDR3 is TGTGCCAGTAGTATCGGACAGGGGGCTTCGTCCCAGCATTTT.

This clone came up once. The chain joins TRBV7-2 to TRBJ2-5, with 7 positions matching TRBD1. The germline gives CDR1 SGHTA, CDR2 FQGNSA. The CDR3 is 16 amino acids. Losses at the gene ends were 5 bases for V and 2 bases for J; bases not matched to a gene: 11. CDR3 nucleotides: TGTGCCAGCAGCGCCCCCTCCGGGACAGTTCAAGAGACCCAGTACTTC. Protein sequence: CASSAPSGTVQETQYF.

The J gene is TRBJ2-3, the V gene TRBV2; 7 nucleotides align to TRBD1. The junction had 8 bases not matched to a gene; V was cut back by 7 bases and J by 4 bases. The CDR3 length is 14 residues. Germline V gene data show CDR1 as SNHLY and CDR2 as FYNNEI. The CDR3 coding sequence is TGTGCCAGCAAGGGGGCTGTTGGGTCAGATACGCAGTATTTT. Encoded protein: CASKGAVGSDTQYF.

V usage is TRBV3-1 (or the pseudogene TRBV3-2) and J usage is TRBJ1-2; D call uncertain. The CDR3 spans 12 residues. V was clipped by 4 bases and J by 8 bases, with 11 bases between them. Germline V lookup: CDR1 LGHDT, CDR2 YNNKEL (reference sequence). DNA for the CDR3: TGTGCCAGCAGCCTCCGGAGAAGCGGCTACACCTTC. This gives the protein CASSLRRSGYTF.

This clone was picked up one time. The chain carries TRBV6-5 and TRBJ1-5; no clear D. The V end lost 6 bases, the J end lost 0 bases, and 6 bases lay between the germline ends. The CDR3 spans 13 residues. The V gene's germline CDR1 is MNHEY and CDR2 SVGAGI. CDR3 sequence reads: CASRRDSNQPQHF. The CDR3 DNA reads as TGTGCCAGCAGAAGGGATAGCAATCAGCCCCAGCATTTT.

The V and J genes are TRBV7-2 and TRBJ2-5, with D tentatively TRBD2 (6 bases). CDR1 is SGHTA, CDR2 FQGNSA, per germline. CDR3 length: 14 residues. Trimming removed 5 bases from V and 7 bases from J, with 17 bases in between. The CDR3 coding sequence is TGTGCCAGCAGCCCAGCTAGAGTGGGGGGGACCCAGTACTTC. Encoded protein: CASSPARVGGTQYF.

The gene calls are TRBV3-1 (or the pseudogene TRBV3-2) and TRBJ1-2, with TRBD1 matching over 11 bases. The V and J ends lost 4 bases and 5 bases, in that order; junction bases with no gene match: 6. This CDR3 is 15 amino acids long. The germline V gene encodes CDR1 LGHDT and CDR2 YNNKEL (reference sequence). CDR3 sequence: CASSPGQGARYGYTF. CDR3 nucleotides: TGTGCCAGCAGCCCAGGACAGGGGGCAAGGTATGGCTACACCTTC.

The rearrangement links TRBV4-1 to TRBJ1-3, with D uncertain. The germline V and J ends were trimmed by 1 base and 9 bases, with 10 bases remaining between them. CDR3 size: 13 residues. Germline-derived CDR1 and CDR2 are MGHRA and YSYEKL. This CDR3 is CASSQGGHGTIYF. DNA of the CDR3: TGCGCCAGCAGCCAAGGAGGCCACGGCACCATATATTTT.

The rearrangement links TRBV19 to TRBJ2-5; D possibly uses TRBD1 or TRBD2 (7 bases each). The CDR3 has 17 amino acids. Germline loops: CDR1 LNHDA, CDR2 SQIVND (reference sequence). Trimming removed 0 bases from V and 2 bases from J, with 16 bases in between. CDR3 in DNA: TGTGCCAGTAGTATAGATCCCAGGGGGGGGATACAAGAGACCCAGTACTTC. This encodes CASSIDPRGGIQETQYF.

This chain's CDR3 is CASKQGPPTYEQYF. The CDR3 nucleotides are TGTGCCAGCAAACAGGGGCCCCCCACCTACGAGCAGTACTTC. The J gene is TRBJ2-7, the V gene TRBV6-5; 7 bases fit TRBD1. Germline assignment: CDR1 MNHEY and CDR2 SVGAGI. CDR3 length: 14 residues. Losses at the gene ends were 7 bases for V and 2 bases for J; bases not matched to a gene: 8.

The V gene is TRBV5-1, the J gene TRBJ1-2, with D possibly matching TRBD1 (6 bases). The V gene's germline CDR1 is SGHRS and CDR2 YFSETQ. V was shortened by 4 bases and J by 2 bases, with 12 bases between the two germline ends. The CDR3 has 14 amino acids. The CDR3: CASSTGTKNYGYTF. For the CDR3, the DNA is TGCGCCAGCAGCACCGGGACAAAAAACTATGGCTACACCTTC.